Given below is one T cell receptor beta chain in context. Its matching antigen is unknown. The sample is drawn from a study of blood T cells in healthy people across ages. Overall study results and limits: Reliance upon unsorted PBMCs precluded definitive naive versus antigen-experienced comparison. Observed TCR beta diversity showed a strong correlation with the percentage of naive T cells as measured by flow cytometry.

The CDR3 runs to 14 residues. Germline V CDR1 and CDR2: SGHAT, FQDESV (reference sequence). Together with a sample-barcoded 5' primer, a J-beta primer mix was included in a second PCR lasting about 6 to 12 cycles. One entry per CDR3 protein, called by TCRdb with MiXCR from the 5' RACE reads. The data show 580,000 or so distinct CDR3 sequences, roughly 48% seen once. The chain is built from TRBV11-1 and TRBJ2-4, with 7 nucleotides matching TRBD2. The end of the DNA fits TRBJ2-7 better, so the J call may be wrong. The sequencing sample was made of blood. This TCR came from a man older than 75 in good health. The chain's CDR3 is CASSVTSNTDEQYF. As DNA, the CDR3 is TGTGCCAGCAGCGTGACTAGCAATACCGACGAGCAGTACTTC.